The 3 T cell receptor beta chains in this list originate from one sample, sequenced in a study of a mutant IDH1 vaccine in newly diagnosed glioma. Using immunoSEQ multiplex PCR, the repertoire was profiled, and TCRdb retains in-frame clones only, with some absent. The table lists roughly 70,000 clones, 65% to 90% of them singletons. Described time point: baseline, week 1 (first vaccination visit). This sample's treatment: pre-vaccination baseline after standard-of-care therapy. Sequencing was performed on PBMCs, taken from a glioma patient treated with radiotherapy, temozolomide or both. Receptors originate from a man aged 30 to 39 with glioma.

V and J are TRBV13 and TRBJ1-2; D is uncertain. The V end was cut by 6 bases, the J end by 2 bases, with 7 bases between. Germline V CDR1 and CDR2: PRHDT, FYEKMQ (reference sequence). This CDR3 spans 12 amino acids. CDR3 in amino acids: CASSHRNYGYTF. The CDR3 DNA sequence: TGTGCCAGCAGTCACCGAAACTATGGCTACACCTTC.

V usage is TRBV11-3 and J usage is TRBJ1-1; TRBD1 matches at 10 bases. Germline V lookup: CDR1 SGHNT, CDR2 YENEEA. This CDR3 is built from 13 residues. V shed 5 bases and J 8 bases; nucleotides not matched to a gene: 5. CDR3 coding DNA: TGTGCCAGCAGCCTACGGACAGGGGGGGAAGCTTTCTTT. The encoded protein is CASSLRTGGEAFF.

The rearrangement links TRBV10-3 to TRBJ2-7; 11 bases align to TRBD1. The junction had 7 bases not matched to a gene; V was cut back by 2 bases and J by 4 bases. Germline CDR1 reads ENHRY; CDR2 reads SYGVKD. The length of the CDR3 is 16 residues. In DNA, the CDR3 is TGTGCCATCAGTGAGCTCGTAGGACAGGGGGCTTACGAGCAGTACTTC. It is translated as CAISELVGQGAYEQYF.